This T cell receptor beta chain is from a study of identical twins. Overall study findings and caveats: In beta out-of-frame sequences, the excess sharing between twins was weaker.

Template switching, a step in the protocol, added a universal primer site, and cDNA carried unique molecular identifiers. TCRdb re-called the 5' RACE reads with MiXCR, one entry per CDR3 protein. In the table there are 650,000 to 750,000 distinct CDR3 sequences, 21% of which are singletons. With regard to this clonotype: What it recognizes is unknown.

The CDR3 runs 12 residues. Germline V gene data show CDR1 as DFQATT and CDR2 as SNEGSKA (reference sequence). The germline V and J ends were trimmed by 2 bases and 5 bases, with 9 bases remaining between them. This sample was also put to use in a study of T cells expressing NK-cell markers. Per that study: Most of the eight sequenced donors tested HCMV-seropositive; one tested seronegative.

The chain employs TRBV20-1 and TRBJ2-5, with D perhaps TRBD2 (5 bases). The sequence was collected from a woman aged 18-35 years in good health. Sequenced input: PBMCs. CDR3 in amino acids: CSARFSGETQYF. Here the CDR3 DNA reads TGCAGTGCTAGATTTTCGGGGGAGACCCAGTACTTC.